The 14 T cell receptor beta chains presented below share a single source sample, sequenced in a study of cytomegalovirus exposure and HLA in healthy donors. 60 Vbeta and 13 Jbeta primers were used in PCR. This table comes from immunoSEQ multiplex PCR, and its TCRdb copy is limited to in-frame clones, with some not included. Here the sample spans just under 70,000 clones, roughly four fifths being singletons. The specimen was PBMCs. These receptor sequences come from a human donor in good health.

This clone was seen only a few times. The rearrangement uses TRBV18 and TRBJ1-3; 8 nucleotides line up with TRBD1. The ends lost 2 bases at V and 4 bases at J; junction bases unmatched: 4. Germline CDR1 and CDR2: KGHSH and LQKENI. This CDR3 region has 15 residues. CDR3 bases: TGTGCCAGCTCACCATTGGACAGGGCAGGAAACACCATATATTTT. Residues: CASSPLDRAGNTIYF. Combining the CDR3 with reference TRBV18 and TRBJ1-3 gives the whole variable domain NAGVMQNPRHLVRRRGQEARLRCSPMKGHSHVYWYRQLPEEGLKFMVYLQKENIIDESGMPKERFSAEFPKEGPSILRIQQVVRGDSAAYFCASSPLDRAGNTIYFGEGSWLTVV.

This clone was recorded only once. The chain carries TRBV19 and TRBJ2-5; 9 nucleotides align to TRBD2. J gave up 2 bases and V 5 bases, and 6 bases lay outside the gene matches. This CDR3 region has 15 residues. Germline V CDR1 and CDR2: LNHDA, SQIVND (reference sequence). The CDR3 here is CASSSASGEQETQYF. The CDR3 DNA reads TGTGCCAGTAGTTCGGCTAGCGGGGAACAAGAGACCCAGTACTTC.

This clone was found once. This chain uses TRBV5-5 with TRBJ2-1; 7 bases are a match to TRBD1. Germline CDR1 and CDR2: SGHKS and YYEKEE (reference sequence). The CDR3 sequence is 14 residues long. V was pared by 3 bases and J by 6 bases, with 6 bases of the junction left unmatched. Here the CDR3 reads CASSSVTGANEQFF. The CDR3 coding sequence is TGTGCCAGCAGCTCGGTTACAGGGGCCAATGAGCAGTTCTTC.

The chain combines TRBV15 with TRBJ1-2; 12 nucleotides line up with TRBD1. The CDR3 has 15 amino acids. Germline CDR1 is LNHNV and CDR2 is YYDKDF (reference sequence). Unmatched junction bases numbered 4, after V lost 1 base and J lost 7 bases. Here the CDR3 reads CATSRGGQGAGGYTF. The CDR3 coding sequence is TGTGCCACCAGCAGAGGGGGACAGGGGGCCGGTGGCTACACCTTC.

The chain links TRBV5-4 to TRBJ1-2; no clear D gene. In germline, CDR1 is SGHNT, CDR2 YYREEE (reference sequence). The CDR3 totals 14 residues. V lost 0 bases and J lost 3, with 9 bases in between. The CDR3 loop reads CASSLAGGYYGYTF. CDR3 DNA: TGTGCCAGCAGCTTGGCCGGCGGCTACTATGGCTACACCTTC.

The gene calls are TRBV6-5 and TRBJ1-1, with 7 positions matching TRBD1. CDR3 length: 14 amino acids. V trimming: 6 bases; J trimming: 3 bases; junction bases outside the gene matches: 7. The germline V gene has CDR1 MNHEY and CDR2 SVGAGI. In DNA form, the CDR3 reads TGTGCCAGCAGAATAAGGGGGCTGGACACTGAAGCTTTCTTT. This gives the protein CASRIRGLDTEAFF.

The CDR3 DNA is TGTGCCAGCGGGGGGTATTCACCCCTCCACTTT. This encodes CASGGYSPLHF. The genes are TRBV6-5 and TRBJ1-6; weak D call: TRBD1 (5 bases). The CDR3 is 11 residues long. The germline V and J ends were trimmed by 8 bases and 8 bases, with 7 bases remaining between them. Looked up from germline, CDR1 is MNHEY and CDR2 is SVGAGI.

This clone appeared a few times. The rearrangement uses TRBV12-5 and TRBJ2-1; 13 nucleotides line up with TRBD2. The V and J ends lost 9 bases and 9 bases, in that order; junction bases with no gene match: 8. There are 14 residues in the CDR3. Germline lookup yields CDR1 LGHNT and CDR2 FRNRAP. Here the CDR3 reads CASRLAGGRGEQFF. The CDR3, as DNA: TGTGCTAGCAGACTAGCGGGGGGCCGTGGTGAGCAGTTCTTC.

The V gene is TRBV5-1, the J gene TRBJ2-3, with 10 nucleotides matching TRBD2. This CDR3 has 15 amino acids. J was trimmed by 2 bases and V by 1 base; bases with no gene match: 1. The germline CDR1 and CDR2 sequences are SGHRS and YFSETQ. CDR3 DNA sequence: TGCGCCAGCAGCTTGACTAGCGGGGCCACAGATACGCAGTATTTT. It is translated as CASSLTSGATDTQYF.

This sequence joins TRBV5-1 and TRBJ1-1; D remains unclear. V shed 0 bases and J shed 0 bases, with 9 bases lying between them. The germline V gene encodes CDR1 SGHRS and CDR2 YFSETQ. This CDR3 spans 15 amino acids. This chain's CDR3 is CASSLGLSVNTEAFF. CDR3 bases: TGCGCCAGCAGCTTGGGTTTGTCGGTGAACACTGAAGCTTTCTTT.

The rearrangement uses TRBV5-1 and TRBJ2-7, with TRBD1 matching over 9 bases. The CDR3 contains 14 residues. V shed 5 bases and J 5 bases; nucleotides not matched to a gene: 8. CDR1 SGHRS and CDR2 YFSETQ come from the germline V gene. The CDR3 DNA reads as TGCGCCAGCAGTGCCGGGACAGGGTTGGACGAGCAGTACTTC. Residues: CASSAGTGLDEQYF.

The genes are TRBV19 and TRBJ2-1; possible D gene TRBD2, 6 bases. The CDR3 is made up of 15 amino acids. V lost 6 bases, J lost 0 bases, and 12 bases lay in between. Germline values: CDR1 LNHDA, CDR2 SQIVND (reference sequence). The CDR3 DNA is TGTGCCAGTAGAAGGGACTCTAGCTCCTACAATGAGCAGTTCTTC. It encodes CASRRDSSSYNEQFF.

The chain recombines TRBV2 with TRBJ1-3, with TRBD1 identical over 7 bases. This CDR3 has 14 amino acids. With V trimmed by 4 bases and J by 9 bases, 9 bases remained unmatched. Germline V gene lookup returns CDR1 SNHLY and CDR2 FYNNEI. This chain's CDR3 is CASSVKSQGITIYF. The CDR3 DNA reads TGTGCCAGCAGTGTTAAATCACAGGGGATCACCATATATTTT.

The rearrangement links TRBV5-6 to TRBJ2-5; 11 bases match TRBD1. Germline values: CDR1 SGHDT, CDR2 YYEEEE. CDR3 length equals 16 residues. After removal of 3 bases from V and 7 bases from J, the junction contained 11 bases not matched to a gene. CDR3 region: CASSSAGTGGRRTQYF. The DNA for the CDR3 is TGTGCCAGCAGCTCGGCCGGGACAGGGGGAAGAAGGACCCAGTACTTC.